This T cell receptor (beta chain) came from a study of shared clonotypes between healthy human individuals. Study-level points and caveats: Clonotypes shared by all four sorted-subset donors had higher generation probabilities than non-shared clonotypes. At large depth, rarefaction still showed sorted-subset sequencing to be incomplete. Larger estimated richness was generally seen in naive subsets than in memory subsets.

The data were produced by immunoSEQ multiplex PCR, yet TCRdb's version contains in-frame clones alone and is incomplete. The sample yields about 2.3 million clones, approximately 93% seen once. On this clone: Antigen unknown.

Germline V lookup: CDR1 SGHRS, CDR2 YFSETQ. V lost 4 bases to trimming and J lost 0 bases, with 11 bases between them. The CDR3 has 14 residues. Those who donated, Caucasian adults without exception, all lived in Nashville, Tennessee. The chain recombines TRBV5-1 with TRBJ2-7; tentatively, D is TRBD2 (6 bases). The TCR originated in a man in his late teens or twenties in good health. Some clones in this sample may be carry-over from other donors' samples. Specimen: naive CD4+ T cells from PBMCs. Subset of the sample: CD45RA+ positively selected. As DNA, the CDR3 is TGCGCCAGCAGCGTGCGGGACGGCTCCTACGAGCAGTACTTC. Its translation is CASSVRDGSYEQYF. Based on the CDR3 plus reference TRBV5-1 and TRBJ2-7, the full variable domain is KAGVTQTPRYLIKTRGQQVTLSCSPISGHRSVSWYQQTPGQGLQFLFEYFSETQRNKGNFPGRFSGRQFSNSRSEMNVSTLELGDSALYLCASSVRDGSYEQYFGPGTRLTVT.